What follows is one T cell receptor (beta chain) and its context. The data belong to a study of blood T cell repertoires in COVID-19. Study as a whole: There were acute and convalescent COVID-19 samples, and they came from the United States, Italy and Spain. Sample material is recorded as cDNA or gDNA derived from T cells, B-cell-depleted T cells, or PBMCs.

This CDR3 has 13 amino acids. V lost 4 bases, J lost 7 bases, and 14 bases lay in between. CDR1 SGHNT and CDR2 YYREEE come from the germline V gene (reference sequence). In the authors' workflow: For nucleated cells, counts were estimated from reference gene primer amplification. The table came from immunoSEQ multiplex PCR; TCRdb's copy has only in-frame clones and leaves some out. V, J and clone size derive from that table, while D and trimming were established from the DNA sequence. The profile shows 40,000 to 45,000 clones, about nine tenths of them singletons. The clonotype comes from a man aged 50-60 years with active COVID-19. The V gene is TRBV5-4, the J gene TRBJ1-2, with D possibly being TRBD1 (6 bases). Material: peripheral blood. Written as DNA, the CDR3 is TGTGCCAGCAGCGCGTTCACAGGGCTTGGCTACACCTTC. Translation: CASSAFTGLGYTF.